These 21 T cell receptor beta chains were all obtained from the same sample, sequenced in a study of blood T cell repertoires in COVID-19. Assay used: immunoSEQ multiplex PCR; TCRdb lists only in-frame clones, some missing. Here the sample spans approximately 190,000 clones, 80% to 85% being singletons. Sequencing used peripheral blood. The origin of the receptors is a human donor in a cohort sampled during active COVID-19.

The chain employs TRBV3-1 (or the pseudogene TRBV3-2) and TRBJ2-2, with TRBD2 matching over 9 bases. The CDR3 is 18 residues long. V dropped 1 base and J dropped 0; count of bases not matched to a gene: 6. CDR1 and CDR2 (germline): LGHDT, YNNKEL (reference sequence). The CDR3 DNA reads TGTGCCAGCAGCCAAGTAGCTAGCGGGGCCGCGAACACCGGGGAGCTGTTTTTT. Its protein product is CASSQVASGAANTGELFF.

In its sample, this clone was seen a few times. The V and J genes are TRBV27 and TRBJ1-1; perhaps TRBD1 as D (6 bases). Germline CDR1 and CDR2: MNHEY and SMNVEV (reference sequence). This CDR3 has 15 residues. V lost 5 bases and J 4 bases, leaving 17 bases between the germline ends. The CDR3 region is CASSQTDRAVTEAFF. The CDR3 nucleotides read TGTGCCAGCAGTCAAACGGACAGAGCGGTCACTGAAGCTTTCTTT.

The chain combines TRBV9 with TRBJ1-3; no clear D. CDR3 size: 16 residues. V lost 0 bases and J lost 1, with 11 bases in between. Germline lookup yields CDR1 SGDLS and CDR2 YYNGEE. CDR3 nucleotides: TGTGCCAGCAGCGTAGGGACCGGACTATCTGGAAACACCATATATTTT. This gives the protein CASSVGTGLSGNTIYF.

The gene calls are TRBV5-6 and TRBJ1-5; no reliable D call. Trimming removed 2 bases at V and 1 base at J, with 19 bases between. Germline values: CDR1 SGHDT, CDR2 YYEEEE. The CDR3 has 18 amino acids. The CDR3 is CASSLGHGGGESNQPQHF. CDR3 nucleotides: TGTGCCAGCAGCTTAGGGCACGGAGGAGGAGAGAGCAATCAGCCCCAGCATTTT.

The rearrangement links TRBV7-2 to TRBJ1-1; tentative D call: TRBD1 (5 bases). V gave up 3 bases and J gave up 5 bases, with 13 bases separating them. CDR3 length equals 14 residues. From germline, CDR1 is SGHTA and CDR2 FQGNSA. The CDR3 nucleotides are TGTGCCAGCAGCTTTTCGGAGCGGGGGACTGAAGCTTTCTTT. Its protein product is CASSFSERGTEAFF.

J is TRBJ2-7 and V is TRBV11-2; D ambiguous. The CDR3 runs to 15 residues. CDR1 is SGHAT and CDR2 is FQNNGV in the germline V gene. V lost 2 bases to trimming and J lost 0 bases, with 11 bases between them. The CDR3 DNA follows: TGTGCCAGCAGCTTATCCCAGGCGCACTCCTACGAGCAGTACGTC. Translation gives CASSLSQAHSYEQYV.

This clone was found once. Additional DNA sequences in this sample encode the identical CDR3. CDR3 in amino acids: CASSYRSNQPQHF. CDR3 sequence (DNA): TGTGCCAGCAGTTATCGGTCCAATCAGCCCCAGCATTTT. V usage is TRBV6-6 and J usage is TRBJ1-5; D unresolved. Trimming shortened V by 3 bases and J by 3 bases, and 6 bases separated the two germline ends. This CDR3 region has 13 residues. Germline values: CDR1 MNHNY, CDR2 SVGAGI (reference sequence).

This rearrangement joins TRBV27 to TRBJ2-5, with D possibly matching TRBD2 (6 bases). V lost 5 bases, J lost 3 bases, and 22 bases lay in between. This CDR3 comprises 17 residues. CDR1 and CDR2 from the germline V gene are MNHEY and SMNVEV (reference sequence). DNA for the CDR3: TGTGCCAGCAGTCTCATAGGGACTTTTCTCGGGGAAGAGACCCAGTACTTC. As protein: CASSLIGTFLGEETQYF.

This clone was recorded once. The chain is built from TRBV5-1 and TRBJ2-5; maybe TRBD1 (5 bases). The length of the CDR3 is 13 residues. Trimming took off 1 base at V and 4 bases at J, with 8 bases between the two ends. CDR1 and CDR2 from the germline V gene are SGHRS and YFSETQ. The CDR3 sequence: CASSLQGVETQYF. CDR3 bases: TGCGCCAGCAGCTTGCAGGGTGTAGAGACCCAGTACTTC.

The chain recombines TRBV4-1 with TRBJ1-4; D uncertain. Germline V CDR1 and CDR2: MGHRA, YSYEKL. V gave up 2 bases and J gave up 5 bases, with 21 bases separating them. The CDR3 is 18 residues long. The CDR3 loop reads CASSQPDGVWLKNEKLFF. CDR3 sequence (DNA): TGCGCCAGCAGCCAACCCGACGGAGTTTGGCTAAAGAATGAAAAACTGTTTTTT.

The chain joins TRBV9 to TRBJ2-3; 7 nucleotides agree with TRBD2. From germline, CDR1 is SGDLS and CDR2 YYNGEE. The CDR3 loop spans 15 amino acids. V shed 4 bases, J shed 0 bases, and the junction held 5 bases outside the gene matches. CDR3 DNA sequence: TGTGCCAGCAGCCCTTGGGAGGGTAGCACAGATACGCAGTATTTT. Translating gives CASSPWEGSTDTQYF.

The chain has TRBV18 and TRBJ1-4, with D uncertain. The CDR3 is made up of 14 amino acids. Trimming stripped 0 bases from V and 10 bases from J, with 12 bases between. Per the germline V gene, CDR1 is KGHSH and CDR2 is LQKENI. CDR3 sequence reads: CASSPPVSLGKLFF. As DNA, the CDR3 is TGTGCCAGCTCACCACCCGTATCCCTCGGAAAACTGTTTTTT. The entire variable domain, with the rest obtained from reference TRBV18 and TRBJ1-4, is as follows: NAGVMQNPRHLVRRRGQEARLRCSPMKGHSHVYWYRQLPEEGLKFMVYLQKENIIDESGMPKERFSAEFPKEGPSILRIQQVVRGDSAAYFCASSPPVSLGKLFFGSGTQLSVL.

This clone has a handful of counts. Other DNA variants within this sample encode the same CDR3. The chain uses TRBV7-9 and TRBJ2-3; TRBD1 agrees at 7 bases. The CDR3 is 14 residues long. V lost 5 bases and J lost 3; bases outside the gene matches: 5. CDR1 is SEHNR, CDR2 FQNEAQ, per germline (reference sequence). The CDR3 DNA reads TGTGCCAGCAGCCCGACAGGGTCGACAGATACGCAGTATTTT. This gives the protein CASSPTGSTDTQYF.

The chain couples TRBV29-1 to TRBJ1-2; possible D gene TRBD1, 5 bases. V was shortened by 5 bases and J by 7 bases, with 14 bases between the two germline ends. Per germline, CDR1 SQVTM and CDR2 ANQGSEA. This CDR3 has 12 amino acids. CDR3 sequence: CSVRAAGVGYTF. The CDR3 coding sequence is TGCAGCGTTAGGGCCGCGGGGGTTGGCTACACCTTC.

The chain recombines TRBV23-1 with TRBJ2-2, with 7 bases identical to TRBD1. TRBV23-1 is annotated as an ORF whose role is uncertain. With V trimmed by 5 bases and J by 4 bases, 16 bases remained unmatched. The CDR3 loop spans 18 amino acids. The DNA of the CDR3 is TGCGCCAGCAGTTCCCAGGCAGGAGGACAGGCCCTCACCGGGGAGCTGTTTTTT. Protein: CASSSQAGGQALTGELFF.

DNA for the CDR3: TGTGCCTGGAGTAGGGGTCTTGGGACTGGGGCCAACGTCCTGACTTTC. Translation gives CAWSRGLGTGANVLTF. The J gene is TRBJ2-6, the V gene TRBV30; perhaps TRBD1 as D (5 bases). The CDR3 is 16 amino acids. V dropped 2 bases and J dropped 2 bases, with 13 bases sitting between them. The germline V gene encodes CDR1 GTSNPN and CDR2 SVGIG (reference sequence).

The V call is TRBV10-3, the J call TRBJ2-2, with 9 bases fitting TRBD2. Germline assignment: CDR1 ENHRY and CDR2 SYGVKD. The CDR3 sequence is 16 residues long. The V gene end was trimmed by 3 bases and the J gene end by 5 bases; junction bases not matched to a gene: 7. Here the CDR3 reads CAISDVAGERTGELFF. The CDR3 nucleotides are TGTGCCATCAGTGACGTAGCGGGAGAGCGAACCGGGGAGCTGTTTTTT.

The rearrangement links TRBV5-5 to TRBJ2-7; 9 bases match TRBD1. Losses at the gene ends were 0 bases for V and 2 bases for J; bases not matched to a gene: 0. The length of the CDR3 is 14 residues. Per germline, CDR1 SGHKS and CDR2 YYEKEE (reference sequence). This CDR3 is CASSLGQGAYEQYF. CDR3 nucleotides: TGTGCCAGCAGCTTGGGACAGGGGGCCTACGAGCAGTACTTC.

The CDR3 here is CASSPPLANYGYTF. The CDR3 DNA sequence: TGTGCCAGCAGCCCACCACTAGCTAACTATGGCTACACCTTC. The V gene is TRBV3-1 (or the pseudogene TRBV3-2), the J gene TRBJ1-2; no firm D call. The ends were cut back, 4 bases at V and 0 bases at J, with 9 bases in the middle. This CDR3 contains 14 residues. In germline, CDR1 is LGHDT, CDR2 YNNKEL (reference sequence).

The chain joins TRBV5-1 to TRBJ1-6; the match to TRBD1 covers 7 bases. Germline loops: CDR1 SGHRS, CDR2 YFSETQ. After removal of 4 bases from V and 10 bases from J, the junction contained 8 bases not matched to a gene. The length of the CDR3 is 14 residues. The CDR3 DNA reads TGCGCCAGCAGCCCCGCCAGGGGGAACTCACCCCTCCACTTT. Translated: CASSPARGNSPLHF.

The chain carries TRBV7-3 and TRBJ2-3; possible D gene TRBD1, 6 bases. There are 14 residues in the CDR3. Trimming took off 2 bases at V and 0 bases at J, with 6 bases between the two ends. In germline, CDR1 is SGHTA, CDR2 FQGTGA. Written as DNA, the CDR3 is TGTGCCAGCAGCTTAGGACAGAGCACAGATACGCAGTATTTT. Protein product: CASSLGQSTDTQYF.